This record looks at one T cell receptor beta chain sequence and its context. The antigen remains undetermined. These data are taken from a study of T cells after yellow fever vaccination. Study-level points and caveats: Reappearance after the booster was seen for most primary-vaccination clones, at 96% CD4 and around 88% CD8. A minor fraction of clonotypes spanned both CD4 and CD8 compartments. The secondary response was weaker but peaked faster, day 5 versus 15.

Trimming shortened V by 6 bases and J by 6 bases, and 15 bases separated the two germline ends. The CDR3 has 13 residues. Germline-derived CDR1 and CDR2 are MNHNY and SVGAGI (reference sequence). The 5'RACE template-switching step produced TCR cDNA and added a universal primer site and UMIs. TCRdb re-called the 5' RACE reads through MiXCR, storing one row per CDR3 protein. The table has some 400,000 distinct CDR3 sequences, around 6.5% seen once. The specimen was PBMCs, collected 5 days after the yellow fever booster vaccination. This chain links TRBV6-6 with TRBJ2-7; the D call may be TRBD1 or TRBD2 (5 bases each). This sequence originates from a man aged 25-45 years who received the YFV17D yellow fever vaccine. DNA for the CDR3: TGTGCCAGCAGACTCGCGGACGGGGCCGAGCAGTACTTC. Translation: CASRLADGAEQYF.